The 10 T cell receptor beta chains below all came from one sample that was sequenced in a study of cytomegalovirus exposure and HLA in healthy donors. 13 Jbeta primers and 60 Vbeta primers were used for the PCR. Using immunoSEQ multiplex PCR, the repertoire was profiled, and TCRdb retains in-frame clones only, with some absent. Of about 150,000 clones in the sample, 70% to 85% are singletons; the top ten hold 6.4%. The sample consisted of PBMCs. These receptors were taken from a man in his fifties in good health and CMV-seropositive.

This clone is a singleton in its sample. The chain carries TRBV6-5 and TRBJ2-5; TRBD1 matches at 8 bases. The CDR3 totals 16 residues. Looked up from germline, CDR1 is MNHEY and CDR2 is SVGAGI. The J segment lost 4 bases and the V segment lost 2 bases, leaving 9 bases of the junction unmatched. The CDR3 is CASSYDPTGAIETQYF. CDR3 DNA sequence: TGTGCCAGCAGTTACGACCCGACAGGGGCGATAGAGACCCAGTACTTC.

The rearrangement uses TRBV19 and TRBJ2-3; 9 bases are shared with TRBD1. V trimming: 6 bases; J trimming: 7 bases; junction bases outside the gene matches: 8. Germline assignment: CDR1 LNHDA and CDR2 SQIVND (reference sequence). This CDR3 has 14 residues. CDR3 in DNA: TGTGCCAGTAGCCCGGGACAGGGTCAATATACGCAGTATTTT. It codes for CASSPGQGQYTQYF.

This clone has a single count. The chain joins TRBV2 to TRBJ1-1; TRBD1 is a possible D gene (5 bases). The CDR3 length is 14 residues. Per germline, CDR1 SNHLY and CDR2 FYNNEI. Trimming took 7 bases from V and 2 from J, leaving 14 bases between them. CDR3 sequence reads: CASTQGYLNTEAFF. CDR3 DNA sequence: TGTGCCAGCACGCAGGGCTATCTAAACACTGAAGCTTTCTTT.

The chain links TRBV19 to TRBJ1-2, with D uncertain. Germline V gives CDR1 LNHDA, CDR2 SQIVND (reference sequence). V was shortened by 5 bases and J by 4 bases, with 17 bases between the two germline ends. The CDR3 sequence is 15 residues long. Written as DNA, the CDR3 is TGTGCCAGTAGTCCTTACCCGGTCGGTGGCTATGGCTACACCTTC. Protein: CASSPYPVGGYGYTF.

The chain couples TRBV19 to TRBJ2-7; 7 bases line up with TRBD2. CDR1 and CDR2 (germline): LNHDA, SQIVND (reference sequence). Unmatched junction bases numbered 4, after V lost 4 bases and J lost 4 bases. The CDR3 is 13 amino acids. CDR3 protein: CASSSGRGYEQYV. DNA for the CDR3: TGTGCCAGTAGTAGCGGGAGAGGGTACGAGCAGTACGTC.

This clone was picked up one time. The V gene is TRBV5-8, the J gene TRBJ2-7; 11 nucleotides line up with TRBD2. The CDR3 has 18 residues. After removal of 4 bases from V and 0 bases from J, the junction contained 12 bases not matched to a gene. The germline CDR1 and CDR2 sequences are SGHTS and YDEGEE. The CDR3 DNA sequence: TGTGCCAGCAGCACGGGACTAGCGGTCAACCCATTCTCCTACGAGCAGTACGTC. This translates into CASSTGLAVNPFSYEQYV.

The CDR3 region is CASSVGPGSGEQYV. The DNA of the CDR3 is TGTGCCAGCAGCGTAGGGCCGGGTTCTGGCGAGCAGTACGTC. The chain is built from TRBV9 and TRBJ2-7, with D hard to call. The CDR3 contains 14 residues. V dropped 0 bases and J dropped 6 bases, with 13 bases sitting between them. Germline V gene lookup returns CDR1 SGDLS and CDR2 YYNGEE.

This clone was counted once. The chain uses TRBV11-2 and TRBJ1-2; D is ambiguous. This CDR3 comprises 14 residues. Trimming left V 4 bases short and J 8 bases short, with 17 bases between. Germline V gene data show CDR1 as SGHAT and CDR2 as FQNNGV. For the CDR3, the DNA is TGTGCCAGCAGCTCCCTCAACCCCCTCGCGGGCTACACCTTC. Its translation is CASSSLNPLAGYTF.

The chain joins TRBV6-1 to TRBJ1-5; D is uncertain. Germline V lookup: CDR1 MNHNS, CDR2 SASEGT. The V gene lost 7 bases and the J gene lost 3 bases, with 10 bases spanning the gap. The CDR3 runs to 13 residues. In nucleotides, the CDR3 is TGTGCCAGCATGGGCCAGCCCAATCAGCCCCAGCATTTT. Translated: CASMGQPNQPQHF.

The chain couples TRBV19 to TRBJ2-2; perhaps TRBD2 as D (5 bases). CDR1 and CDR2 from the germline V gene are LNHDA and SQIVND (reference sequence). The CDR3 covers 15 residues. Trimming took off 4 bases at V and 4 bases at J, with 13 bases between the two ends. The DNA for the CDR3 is TGTGCCAGTAGTAGCGGCGGAGGAATCACCGGGGAGCTGTTTTTT. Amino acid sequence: CASSSGGGITGELFF.